The clone carrying this T cell receptor (beta chain) showed up just a few times. Its antigen is still unknown. The germline gene is not matched at one end of the junction; a read error may be the cause. The sample comes from a study of neurological immune-mediated disorders. This CDR3 region has 13 residues. The germline CDR1 and CDR2 sequences are DFQATT and SNEGSKA (reference sequence). In TCRdb, the 5' RACE reads were re-called with MiXCR into one record per CDR3 protein. The sample has tens of thousands of distinct CDR3 sequences, roughly 3.8% seen once; the top ten hold 6.5%. General study findings and limits: No CDR3 amino acid sequences recurred among expanded clones across subjects, suggesting private repertoires in all groups. Association of the multiple sclerosis repertoire cluster with clinical or MRI features was not observed for any feature.

The sequencing input was PBMCs. The TCR sequence derives from a man aged 55 to 69 with multiple sclerosis. The chain carries TRBV20-1 and TRBJ1-1, with no clear D. CDR3 protein: CSDRDKANTEAFF. The DNA for the CDR3 is TGCAGTGATAGAGACAAGGCTAACACTGAAGCTTTCTTT.